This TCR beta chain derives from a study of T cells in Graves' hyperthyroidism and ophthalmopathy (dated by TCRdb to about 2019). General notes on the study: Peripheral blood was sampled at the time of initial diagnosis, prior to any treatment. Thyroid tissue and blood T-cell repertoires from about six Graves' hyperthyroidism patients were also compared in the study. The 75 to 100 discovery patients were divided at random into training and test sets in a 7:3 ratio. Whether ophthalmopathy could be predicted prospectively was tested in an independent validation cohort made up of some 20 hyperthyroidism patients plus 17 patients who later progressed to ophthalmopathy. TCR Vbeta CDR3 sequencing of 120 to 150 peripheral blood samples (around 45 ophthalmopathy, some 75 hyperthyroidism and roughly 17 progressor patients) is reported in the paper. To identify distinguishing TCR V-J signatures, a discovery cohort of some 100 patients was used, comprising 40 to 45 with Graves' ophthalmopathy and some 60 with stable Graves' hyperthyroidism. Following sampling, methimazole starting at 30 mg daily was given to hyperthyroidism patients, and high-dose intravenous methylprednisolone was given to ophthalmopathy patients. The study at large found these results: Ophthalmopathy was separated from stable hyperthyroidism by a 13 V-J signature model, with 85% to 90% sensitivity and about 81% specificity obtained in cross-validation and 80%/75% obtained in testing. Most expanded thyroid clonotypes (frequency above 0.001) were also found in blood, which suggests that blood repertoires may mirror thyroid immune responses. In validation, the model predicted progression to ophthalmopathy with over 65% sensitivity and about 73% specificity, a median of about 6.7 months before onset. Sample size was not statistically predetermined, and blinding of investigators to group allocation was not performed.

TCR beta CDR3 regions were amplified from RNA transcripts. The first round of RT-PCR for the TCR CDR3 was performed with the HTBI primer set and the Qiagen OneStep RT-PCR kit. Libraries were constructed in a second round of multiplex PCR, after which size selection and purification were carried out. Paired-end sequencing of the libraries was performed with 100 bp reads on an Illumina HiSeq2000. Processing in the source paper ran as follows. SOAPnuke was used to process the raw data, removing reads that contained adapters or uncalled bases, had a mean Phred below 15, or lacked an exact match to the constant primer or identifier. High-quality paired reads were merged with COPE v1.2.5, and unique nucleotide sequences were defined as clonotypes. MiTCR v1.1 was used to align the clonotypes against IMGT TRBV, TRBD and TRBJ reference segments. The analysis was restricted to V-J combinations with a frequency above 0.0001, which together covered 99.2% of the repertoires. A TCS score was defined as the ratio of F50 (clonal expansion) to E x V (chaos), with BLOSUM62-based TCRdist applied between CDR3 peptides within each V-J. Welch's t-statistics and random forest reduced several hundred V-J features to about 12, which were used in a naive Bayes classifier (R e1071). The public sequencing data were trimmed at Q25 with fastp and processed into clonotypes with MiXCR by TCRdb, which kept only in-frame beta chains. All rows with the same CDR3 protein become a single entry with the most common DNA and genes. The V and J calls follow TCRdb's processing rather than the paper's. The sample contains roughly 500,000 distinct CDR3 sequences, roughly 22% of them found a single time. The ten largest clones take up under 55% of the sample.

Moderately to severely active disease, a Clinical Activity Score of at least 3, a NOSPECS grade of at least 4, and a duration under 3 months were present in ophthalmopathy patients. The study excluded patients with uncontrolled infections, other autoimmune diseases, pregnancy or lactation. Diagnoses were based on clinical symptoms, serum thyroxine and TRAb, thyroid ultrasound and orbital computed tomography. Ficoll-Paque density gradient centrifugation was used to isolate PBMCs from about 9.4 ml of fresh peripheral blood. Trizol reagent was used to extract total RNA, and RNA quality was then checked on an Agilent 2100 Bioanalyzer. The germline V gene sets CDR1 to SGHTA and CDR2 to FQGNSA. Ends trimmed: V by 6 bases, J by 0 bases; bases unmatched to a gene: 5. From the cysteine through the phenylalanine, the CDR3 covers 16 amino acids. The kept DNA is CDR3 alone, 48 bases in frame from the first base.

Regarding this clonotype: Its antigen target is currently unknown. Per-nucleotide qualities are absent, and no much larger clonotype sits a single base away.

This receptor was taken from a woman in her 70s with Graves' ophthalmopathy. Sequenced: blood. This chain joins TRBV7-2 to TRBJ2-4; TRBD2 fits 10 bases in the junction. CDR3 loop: CASSPTSGIAKNIQYF. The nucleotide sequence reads TGTGCCAGCAGTCCTACTAGCGGGATAGCCAAAAACATTCAGTACTTC.